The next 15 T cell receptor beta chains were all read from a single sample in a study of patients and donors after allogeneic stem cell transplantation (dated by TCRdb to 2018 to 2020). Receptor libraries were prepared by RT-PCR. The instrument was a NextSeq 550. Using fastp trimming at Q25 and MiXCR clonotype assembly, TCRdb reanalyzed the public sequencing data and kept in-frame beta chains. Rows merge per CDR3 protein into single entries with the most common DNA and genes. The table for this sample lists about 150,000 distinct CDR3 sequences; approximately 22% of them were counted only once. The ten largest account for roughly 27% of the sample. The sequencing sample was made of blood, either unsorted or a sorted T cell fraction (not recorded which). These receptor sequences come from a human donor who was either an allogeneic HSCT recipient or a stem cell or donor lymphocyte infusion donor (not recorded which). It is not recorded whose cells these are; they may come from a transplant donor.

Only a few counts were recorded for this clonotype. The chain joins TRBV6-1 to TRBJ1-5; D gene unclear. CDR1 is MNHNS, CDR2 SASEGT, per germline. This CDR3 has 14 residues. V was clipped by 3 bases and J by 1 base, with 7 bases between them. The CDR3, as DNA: TGTGCCAGCAGTGATTCCGGGAGCAATCAGCCCCAGCATTTT. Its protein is CASSDSGSNQPQHF.

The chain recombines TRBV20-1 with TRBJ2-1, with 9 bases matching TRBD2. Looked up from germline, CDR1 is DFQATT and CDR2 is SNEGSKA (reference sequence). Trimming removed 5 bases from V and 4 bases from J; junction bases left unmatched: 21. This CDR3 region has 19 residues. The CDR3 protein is CSASSPFPTGTSSYNEQFF. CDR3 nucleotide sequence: TGCAGTGCTTCGTCGCCATTTCCTACCGGGACTAGCAGTTACAATGAGCAGTTCTTC.

Here the CDR3 DNA reads TGTGCCATCAGTGATGAACCGGGACTAGCGGGAGGAAGGCACTACGAGCAGTACTTC. Translation: CAISDEPGLAGGRHYEQYF. The J gene is TRBJ2-7, the V gene TRBV10-3; 15 bases fit TRBD2. The CDR3 contains 19 residues. Germline CDR1 reads ENHRY; CDR2 reads SYGVKD. Losses at the gene ends were 3 bases for V and 3 bases for J; bases not matched to a gene: 12.

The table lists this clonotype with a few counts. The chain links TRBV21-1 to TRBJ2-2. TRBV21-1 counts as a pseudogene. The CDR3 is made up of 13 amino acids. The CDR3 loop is CASSKVNTGELFF. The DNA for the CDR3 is TGTGCCAGCAGCAAAGTAAACACCGGGGAGCTGTTTTTT.

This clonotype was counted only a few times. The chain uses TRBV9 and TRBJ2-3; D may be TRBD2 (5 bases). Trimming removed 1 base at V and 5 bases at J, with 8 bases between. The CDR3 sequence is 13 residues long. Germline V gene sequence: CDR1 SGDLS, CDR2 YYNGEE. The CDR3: CASSVLAGDTQYF. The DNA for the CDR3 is TGTGCCAGCAGCGTACTGGCGGGAGATACGCAGTATTTT. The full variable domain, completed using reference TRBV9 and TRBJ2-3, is DSGVTQTPKHLITATGQRVTLRCSPRSGDLSVYWYQQSLDQGLQFLIQYYNGEERAKGNILERFSAQQFPDLHSELNLSSLELGDSALYFCASSVLAGDTQYFGPGTRLTVL.

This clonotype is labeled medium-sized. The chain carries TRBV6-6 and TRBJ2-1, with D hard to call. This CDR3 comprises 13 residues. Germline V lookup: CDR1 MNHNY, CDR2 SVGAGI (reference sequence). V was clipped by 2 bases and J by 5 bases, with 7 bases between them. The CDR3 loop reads CASSYEVNNEQFF. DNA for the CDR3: TGTGCCAGCAGTTACGAGGTCAACAATGAGCAGTTCTTC.

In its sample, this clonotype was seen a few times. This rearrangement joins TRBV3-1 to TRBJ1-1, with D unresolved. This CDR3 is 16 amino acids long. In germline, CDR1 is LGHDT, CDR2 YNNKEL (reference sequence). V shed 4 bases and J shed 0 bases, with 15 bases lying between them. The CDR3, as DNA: TGTGCCAGCAGCCCCCAGGACGGGATGATGAACACTGAAGCTTTCTTT. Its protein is CASSPQDGMMNTEAFF. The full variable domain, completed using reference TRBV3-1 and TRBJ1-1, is DTAVSQTPKYLVTQMGNDKSIKCEQNLGHDTMYWYKQDSKKFLKIMFSYNNKELIINETVPNRFSPKSPDKAHLNLHINSLELGDSAVYFCASSPQDGMMNTEAFFGQGTRLTVV.

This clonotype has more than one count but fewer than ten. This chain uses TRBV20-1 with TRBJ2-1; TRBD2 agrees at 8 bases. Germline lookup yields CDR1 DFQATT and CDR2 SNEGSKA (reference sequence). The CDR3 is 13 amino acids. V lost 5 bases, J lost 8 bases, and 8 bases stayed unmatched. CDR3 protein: CSASSAGGHEQFF. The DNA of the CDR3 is TGCAGTGCTTCCTCGGCGGGAGGCCATGAGCAGTTCTTC.

The CDR3 protein is CASSELAGDNEQFF. CDR3 coding DNA: TGCGCCAGCAGTGAACTAGCGGGAGACAATGAGCAGTTCTTC. The chain recombines TRBV5-1 with TRBJ2-1, with 11 bases that match TRBD2. Germline V gives CDR1 SGHRS, CDR2 YFSETQ. V lost 5 bases and J lost 5; bases outside the gene matches: 3. The CDR3 loop spans 14 amino acids.

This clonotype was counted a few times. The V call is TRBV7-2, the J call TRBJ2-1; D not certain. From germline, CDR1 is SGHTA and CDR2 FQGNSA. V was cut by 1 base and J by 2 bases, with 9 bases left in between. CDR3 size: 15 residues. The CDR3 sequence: CASSLEVRPYNEQFF. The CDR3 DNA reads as TGTGCCAGCAGCTTAGAAGTGAGGCCCTACAATGAGCAGTTCTTC.

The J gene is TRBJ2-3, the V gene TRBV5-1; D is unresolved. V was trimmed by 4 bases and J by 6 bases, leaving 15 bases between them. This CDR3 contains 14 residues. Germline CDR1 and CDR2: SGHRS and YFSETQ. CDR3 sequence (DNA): TGCGCCAGCAGCGTCGGCCAGCTGTCCGATACGCAGTATTTT. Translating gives CASSVGQLSDTQYF.

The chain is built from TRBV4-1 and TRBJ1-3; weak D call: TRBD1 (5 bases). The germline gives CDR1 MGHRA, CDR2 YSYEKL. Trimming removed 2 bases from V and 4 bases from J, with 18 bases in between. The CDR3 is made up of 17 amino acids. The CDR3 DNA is TGCGCCAGCAGCCAACTTTCAACAGGTGGTTCAGGAAACACCATATATTTT. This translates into CASSQLSTGGSGNTIYF.

The CDR3 nucleotides are TGCAGTGCTAGTTCAGGCAGGTTAGCTGAAGCTTTCTTT. This codes for CSASSGRLAEAFF. The J gene is TRBJ1-1, the V gene TRBV20-1; D gene unclear. The CDR3 runs to 13 residues. Germline V gene data show CDR1 as DFQATT and CDR2 as SNEGSKA (reference sequence). The ends were cut back, 3 bases at V and 6 bases at J, with 14 bases in the middle.

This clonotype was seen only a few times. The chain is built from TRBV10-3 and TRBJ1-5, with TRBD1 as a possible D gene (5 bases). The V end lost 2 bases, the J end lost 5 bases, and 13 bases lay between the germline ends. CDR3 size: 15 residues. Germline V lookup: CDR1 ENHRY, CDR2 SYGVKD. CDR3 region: CAISENRGGDQPQHF. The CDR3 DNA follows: TGTGCCATCAGTGAGAACCGGGGCGGGGATCAGCCCCAGCATTTT.

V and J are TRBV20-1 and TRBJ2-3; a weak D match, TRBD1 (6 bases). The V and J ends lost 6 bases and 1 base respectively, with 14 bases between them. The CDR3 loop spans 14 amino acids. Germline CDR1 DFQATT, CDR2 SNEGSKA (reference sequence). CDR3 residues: CSAEQAGGTDTQYF. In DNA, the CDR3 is TGCAGTGCGGAACAGGCAGGGGGCACAGATACGCAGTATTTT.